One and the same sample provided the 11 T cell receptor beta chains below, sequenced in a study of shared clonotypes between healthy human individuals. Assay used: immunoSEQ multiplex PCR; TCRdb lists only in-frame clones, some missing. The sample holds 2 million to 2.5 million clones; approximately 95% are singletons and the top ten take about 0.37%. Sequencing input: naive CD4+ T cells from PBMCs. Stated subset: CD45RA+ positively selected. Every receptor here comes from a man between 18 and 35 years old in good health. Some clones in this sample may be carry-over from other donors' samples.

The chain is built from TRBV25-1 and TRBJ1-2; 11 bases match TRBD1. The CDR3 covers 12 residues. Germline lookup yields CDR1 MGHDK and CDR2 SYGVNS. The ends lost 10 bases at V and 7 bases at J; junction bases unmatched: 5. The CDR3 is CATRGTGGGYTF. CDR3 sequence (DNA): TGTGCCACCAGGGGGACAGGGGGTGGCTACACCTTC.

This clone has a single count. CDR3 amino acids: CASSRGQGYTTGELFF. The CDR3, as DNA: TGTGCCAGCAGCCGGGGCCAAGGGTATACAACCGGGGAGCTGTTTTTT. V usage is TRBV14 and J usage is TRBJ2-2; perhaps TRBD1 as D (5 bases). CDR3 size: 16 residues. V lost 4 bases and J 5 bases, leaving 17 bases between the germline ends. Germline CDR1 is SGHDN and CDR2 is FVKESK.

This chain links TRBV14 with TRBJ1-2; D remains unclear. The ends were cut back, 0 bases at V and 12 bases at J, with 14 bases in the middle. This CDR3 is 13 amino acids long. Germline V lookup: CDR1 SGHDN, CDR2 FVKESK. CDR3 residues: CASSQDSGGSHTF. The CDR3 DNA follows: TGTGCCAGCAGCCAAGATTCCGGTGGCAGCCACACCTTC. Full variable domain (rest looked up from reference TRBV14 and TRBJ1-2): EAGVTQFPSHSVIEKGQTVTLRCDPISGHDNLYWYRRVMGKEIKFLLHFVKESKQDESGMPNNRFLAERTGGTYSTLKVQPAELEDSGVYFCASSQDSGGSHTFGSGTRLTVV.

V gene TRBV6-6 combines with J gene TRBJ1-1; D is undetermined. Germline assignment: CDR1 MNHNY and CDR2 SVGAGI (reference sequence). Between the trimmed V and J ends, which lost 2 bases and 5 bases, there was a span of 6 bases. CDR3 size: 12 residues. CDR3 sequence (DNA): TGTGCCAGCAGTTACGAGAGAACTGAAGCTTTCTTT. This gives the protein CASSYERTEAFF.

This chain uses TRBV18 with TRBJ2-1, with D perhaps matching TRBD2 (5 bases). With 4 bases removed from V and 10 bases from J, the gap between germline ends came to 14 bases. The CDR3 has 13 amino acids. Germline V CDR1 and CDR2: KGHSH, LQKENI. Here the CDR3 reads CASSQTSPQEQFF. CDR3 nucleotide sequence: TGTGCCAGCTCACAAACTAGTCCCCAGGAGCAGTTCTTC.

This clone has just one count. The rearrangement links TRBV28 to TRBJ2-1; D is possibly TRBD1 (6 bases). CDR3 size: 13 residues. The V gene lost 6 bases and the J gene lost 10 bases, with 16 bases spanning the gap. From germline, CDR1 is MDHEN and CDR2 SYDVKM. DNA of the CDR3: TGTGCCAGCAGATTACAGGGAACTTCCGAGCAGTTCTTC. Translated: CASRLQGTSEQFF.

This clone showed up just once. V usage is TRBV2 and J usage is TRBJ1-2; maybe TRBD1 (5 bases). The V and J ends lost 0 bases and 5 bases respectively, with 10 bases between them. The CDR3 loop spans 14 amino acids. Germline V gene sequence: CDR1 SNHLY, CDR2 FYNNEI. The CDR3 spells CASSEAEGIYGYTF. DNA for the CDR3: TGTGCCAGCAGTGAAGCCGAGGGGATATATGGCTACACCTTC.

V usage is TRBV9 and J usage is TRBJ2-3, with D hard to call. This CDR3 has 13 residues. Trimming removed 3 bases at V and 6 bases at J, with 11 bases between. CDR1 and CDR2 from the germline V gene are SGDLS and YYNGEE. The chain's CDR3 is CASSEGLLDTQYF. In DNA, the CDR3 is TGTGCCAGCAGCGAGGGTTTATTGGATACGCAGTATTTT.

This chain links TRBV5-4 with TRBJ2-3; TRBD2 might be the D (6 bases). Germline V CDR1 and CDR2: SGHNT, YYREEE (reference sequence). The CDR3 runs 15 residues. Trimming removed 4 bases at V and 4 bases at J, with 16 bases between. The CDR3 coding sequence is TGTGCCAGCAGCCATGGAGGGGAGAGCGCAGATACGCAGTATTTT. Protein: CASSHGGESADTQYF. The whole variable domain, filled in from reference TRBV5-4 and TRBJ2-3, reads ETGVTQSPTHLIKTRGQQVTLRCSSQSGHNTVSWYQQALGQGPQFIFQYYREEENGRGNFPPRFSGLQFPNYSSELNVNALELDDSALYLCASSHGGESADTQYFGPGTRLTVL.

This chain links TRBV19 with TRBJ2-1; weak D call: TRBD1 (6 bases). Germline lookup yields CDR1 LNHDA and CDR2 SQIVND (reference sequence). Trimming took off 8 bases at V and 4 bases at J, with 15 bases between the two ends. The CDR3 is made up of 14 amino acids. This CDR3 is CASQQGVLYNEQFF. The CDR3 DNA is TGTGCCAGTCAACAGGGCGTTTTGTACAATGAGCAGTTCTTC.

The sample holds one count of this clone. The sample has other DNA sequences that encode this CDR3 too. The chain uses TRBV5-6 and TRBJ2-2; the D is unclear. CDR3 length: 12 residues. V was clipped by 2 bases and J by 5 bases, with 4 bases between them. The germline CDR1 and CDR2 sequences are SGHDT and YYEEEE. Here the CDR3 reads CASSFGTGELFF. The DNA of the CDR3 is TGTGCCAGCAGCTTCGGGACCGGGGAGCTGTTTTTT.